This TCR beta chain was sequenced for a study of Graves' ophthalmopathy and Graves' hyperthyroidism. A remark on this clonotype: Its matching antigen is unknown.

Clinicians made diagnoses from clinical symptoms, serum thyroxine, TRAb, thyroid ultrasound and orbital computed tomography. Amplified TCR beta CDR3 regions were obtained using RNA transcripts as template. An initial RT-PCR round employing HTBI primers preceded a second-round multiplex PCR. TCRdb reanalysed the multiplex PCR reads using MiXCR and keeps one entry per CDR3 protein. The table has approximately 160,000 distinct CDR3 sequences, 30% to 45% seen once. The CDR3 totals 16 residues. The V gene end was trimmed by 6 bases and the J gene end by 5 bases; junction bases not matched to a gene: 8. Broader study findings: Blood also harbored most expanded thyroid clonotypes above 0.001 frequency. The model forecast ophthalmopathy progression, reaching 60% to 71% sensitivity and approximately 72% specificity. Ophthalmopathy versus stable hyperthyroidism: 13-signature model gave 85% to 90% sensitivity, 75% to 82% specificity.

This clonotype originated in a man under 40 with Graves' ophthalmopathy. The sample comprised peripheral blood. This chain links TRBV12-3 or TRBV12-4 with TRBJ2-5; 14 nucleotides match TRBD2. This chain's CDR3 is CASSAWTSGGIETQYF. Here the CDR3 DNA reads TGTGCCAGCAGCGCTTGGACTAGCGGGGGGATTGAGACCCAGTACTTC.